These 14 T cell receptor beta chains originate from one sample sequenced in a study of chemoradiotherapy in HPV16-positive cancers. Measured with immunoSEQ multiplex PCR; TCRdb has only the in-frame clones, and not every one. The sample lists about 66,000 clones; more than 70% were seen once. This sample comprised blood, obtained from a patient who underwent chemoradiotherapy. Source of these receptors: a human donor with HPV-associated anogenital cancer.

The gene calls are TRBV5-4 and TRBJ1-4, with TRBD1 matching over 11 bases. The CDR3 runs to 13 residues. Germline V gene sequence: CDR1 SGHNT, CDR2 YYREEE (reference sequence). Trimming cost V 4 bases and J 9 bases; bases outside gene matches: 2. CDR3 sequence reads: CASSQDRGQKLFF. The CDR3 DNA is TGTGCCAGCAGCCAGGACAGGGGGCAAAAACTGTTTTTT. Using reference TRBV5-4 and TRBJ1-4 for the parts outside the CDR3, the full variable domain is ETGVTQSPTHLIKTRGQQVTLRCSSQSGHNTVSWYQQALGQGPQFIFQYYREEENGRGNFPPRFSGLQFPNYSSELNVNALELDDSALYLCASSQDRGQKLFFGSGTQLSVL.

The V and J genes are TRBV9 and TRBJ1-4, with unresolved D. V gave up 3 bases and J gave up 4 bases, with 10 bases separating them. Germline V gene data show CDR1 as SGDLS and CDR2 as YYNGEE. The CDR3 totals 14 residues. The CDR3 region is CASSAGVNNEKLFF. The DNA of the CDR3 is TGTGCCAGCAGCGCGGGCGTGAATAATGAAAAACTGTTTTTT.

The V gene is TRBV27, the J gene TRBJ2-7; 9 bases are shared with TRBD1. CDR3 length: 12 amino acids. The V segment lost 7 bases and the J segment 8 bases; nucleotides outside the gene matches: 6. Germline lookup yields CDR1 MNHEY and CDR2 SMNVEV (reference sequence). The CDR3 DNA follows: TGTGCCAGCACTGGGACAGGGAGTAAGCAGTACTTC. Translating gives CASTGTGSKQYF.

This CDR3 is CASQGLADNTQYF. CDR3 bases: TGTGCCAGCCAAGGACTAGCGGACAATACGCAGTATTTT. The V gene is TRBV2, the J gene TRBJ2-3; 10 bases fit TRBD2. CDR1 and CDR2 from the germline V gene are SNHLY and FYNNEI. The CDR3 totals 13 residues. Trimming took 8 bases from V and 7 from J; bases not matched to a gene: 6.

Written as DNA, the CDR3 is TGTGCCAGCAGCGAACAGGGGGATAATTCACCCCTCCACTTT. Translating gives CASSEQGDNSPLHF. This chain joins TRBV9 and TRBJ1-6, with 8 bases that match TRBD1. The germline V gene has CDR1 SGDLS and CDR2 YYNGEE. V gave up 3 bases and J gave up 5 bases; unmatched junction bases: 1. The CDR3 runs 14 residues.

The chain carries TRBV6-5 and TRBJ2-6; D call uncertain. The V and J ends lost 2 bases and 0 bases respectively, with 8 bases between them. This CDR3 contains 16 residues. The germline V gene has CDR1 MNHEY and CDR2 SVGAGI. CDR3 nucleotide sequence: TGTGCCAGCAGTTACCGACTTTCCTCTGGGGCCAACGTCCTGACTTTC. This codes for CASSYRLSSGANVLTF.

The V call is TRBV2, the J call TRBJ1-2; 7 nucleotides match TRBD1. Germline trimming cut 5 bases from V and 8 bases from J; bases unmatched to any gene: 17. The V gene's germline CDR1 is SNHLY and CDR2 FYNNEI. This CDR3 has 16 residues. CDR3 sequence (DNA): TGTGCCAGCAGTACTATGACAGGGATTGGGTTTGGGGGCTACACCTTC. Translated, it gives CASSTMTGIGFGGYTF.

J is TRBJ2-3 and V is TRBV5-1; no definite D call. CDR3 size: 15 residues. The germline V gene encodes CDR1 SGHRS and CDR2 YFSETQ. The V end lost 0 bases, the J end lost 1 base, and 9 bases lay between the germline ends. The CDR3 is CASSLGSRRTDTQYF. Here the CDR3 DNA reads TGCGCCAGCAGCTTGGGGTCAAGACGCACAGATACGCAGTATTTT.

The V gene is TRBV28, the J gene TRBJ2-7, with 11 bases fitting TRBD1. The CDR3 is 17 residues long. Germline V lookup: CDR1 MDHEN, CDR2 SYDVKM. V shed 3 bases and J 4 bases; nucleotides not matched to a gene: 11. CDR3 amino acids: CASSLGQGGDFSYEQYF. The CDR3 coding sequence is TGTGCCAGCAGTTTGGGACAGGGGGGAGATTTTAGTTACGAGCAGTACTTC. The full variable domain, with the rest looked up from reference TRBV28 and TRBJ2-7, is DVKVTQSSRYLVKRTGEKVFLECVQDMDHENMFWYRQDPGLGLRLIYFSYDVKMKEKGDIPEGYSVSREKKERFSLILESASTNQTSMYLCASSLGQGGDFSYEQYFGPGTRLTVT.

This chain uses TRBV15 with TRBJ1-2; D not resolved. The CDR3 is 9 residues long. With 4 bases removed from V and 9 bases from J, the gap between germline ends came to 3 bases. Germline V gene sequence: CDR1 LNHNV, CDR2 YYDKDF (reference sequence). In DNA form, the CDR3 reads TGTGCCACCAGCAAGAGCTACACCTTC. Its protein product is CATSKSYTF.

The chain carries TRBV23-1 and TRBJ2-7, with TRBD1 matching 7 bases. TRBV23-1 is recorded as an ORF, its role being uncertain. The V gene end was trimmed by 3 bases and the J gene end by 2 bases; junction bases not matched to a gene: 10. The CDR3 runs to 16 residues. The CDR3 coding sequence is TGCGCCAGCAGTCACCCCGGGACAGCCTATCCCTACGAGCAGTACTTC. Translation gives CASSHPGTAYPYEQYF.

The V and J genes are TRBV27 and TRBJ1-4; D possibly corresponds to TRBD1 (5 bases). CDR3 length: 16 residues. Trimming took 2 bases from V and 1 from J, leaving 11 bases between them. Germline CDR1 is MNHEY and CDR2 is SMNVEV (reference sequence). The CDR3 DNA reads TGTGCCAGCAGTTTAGAGAGGGGCAGAACTAATGAAAAACTGTTTTTT. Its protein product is CASSLERGRTNEKLFF.

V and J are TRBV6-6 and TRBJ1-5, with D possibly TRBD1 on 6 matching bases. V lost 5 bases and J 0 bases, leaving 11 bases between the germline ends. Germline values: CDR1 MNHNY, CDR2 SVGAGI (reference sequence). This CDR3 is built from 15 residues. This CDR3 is CASSTGQLSNQPQHF. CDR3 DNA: TGTGCCAGCAGTACCGGACAGCTTAGCAATCAGCCCCAGCATTTT.

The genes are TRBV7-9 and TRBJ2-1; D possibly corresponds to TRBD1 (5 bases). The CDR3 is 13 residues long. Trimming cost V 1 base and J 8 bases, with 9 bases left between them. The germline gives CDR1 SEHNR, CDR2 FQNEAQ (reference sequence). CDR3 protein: CASSLGQIDEQFF. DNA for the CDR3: TGTGCCAGCAGCTTAGGACAGATCGATGAGCAGTTCTTC.